This T cell receptor (beta chain) appears in the sequencing data of a study of blood T cells in healthy people across ages. Study findings and constraints: A roughly linear age-dependent decrease characterized TCR beta diversity per million T cells.

This clonotype was picked up a small number of times. The antigen is undetermined. Researchers isolated at least 6.5 million PBMCs per sample. The total RNA that was extracted per sample amounted to at least 5.5 micrograms. Germline V gene data show CDR1 as MDHEN and CDR2 as SYDVKM. V gave up 5 bases and J gave up 4 bases, with 11 bases separating them. The CDR3 is made up of 13 amino acids. Primed by a sample-barcoded 5' primer and a J-beta primer mix, a second PCR proceeded for 7 to 11 cycles. TCRdb reprocessed the 5' RACE reads with MiXCR, giving one entry per CDR3 protein. This sample has 700,000 to 900,000 distinct CDR3 sequences, with about 48% found just once.

The sample taken for sequencing was blood. This clonotype was sampled from a man aged 80 or over in good health. The chain links TRBV28 to TRBJ1-2, with D uncertain. This CDR3 is CASSAPGSYGYTF. CDR3 in DNA: TGTGCCAGCAGTGCCCCGGGGAGCTATGGCTACACCTTC.